The 25 T cell receptor beta chains reported below all come from one sample, sequenced in a study of T cell responses to AZD1222 COVID-19 vaccine. Generated by immunoSEQ multiplex PCR, the TCRdb table keeps only in-frame clones and is missing some. The repertoire holds under 110,000 clones, just over 90% seen once, with approximately 1.2% in the top ten. This specimen consisted of peripheral blood, obtained on day 0 of AZD1222 vaccination. The receptors derive from an adult in good health.

The V call is TRBV5-1, the J call TRBJ1-1, with D unresolved. This CDR3 contains 14 residues. V was shortened by 0 bases and J by 3 bases, with 9 bases between the two germline ends. Germline lookup yields CDR1 SGHRS and CDR2 YFSETQ. The CDR3 protein is CASSLVITDTEAFF. In DNA form, the CDR3 reads TGCGCCAGCAGCTTGGTTATAACAGACACTGAAGCTTTCTTT.

This clone has just one count. CDR3 bases: TGTGCCAGCATCCTTGGAGGGGGGAACACTGAAGCTTTCTTT. Encoded protein: CASILGGGNTEAFF. The J gene is TRBJ1-1, the V gene TRBV6-5; maybe TRBD1 (6 bases). Trimming took 7 bases from V and 1 from J, leaving 13 bases between them. The CDR3 loop spans 14 amino acids. CDR1 and CDR2 from the germline V gene are MNHEY and SVGAGI.

The V and J genes are TRBV2 and TRBJ2-2, with 12 positions matching TRBD1. The V gene's germline CDR1 is SNHLY and CDR2 FYNNEI. Trimming removed 7 bases from V and 6 bases from J; junction bases left unmatched: 3. CDR3 length: 14 residues. This CDR3 reads CASTRDRGPGELFF. DNA for the CDR3: TGTGCCAGCACCCGGGACAGGGGGCCCGGGGAGCTGTTTTTT.

The chain links TRBV24-1 to TRBJ2-1; 7 bases map to TRBD2. V dropped 6 bases and J dropped 8; count of bases not matched to a gene: 9. Germline loops: CDR1 KGHDR, CDR2 SFDVKD. The CDR3 totals 14 residues. CDR3 region: CATSKAGLGYEQFF. The CDR3, as DNA: TGTGCCACCAGTAAGGCAGGACTAGGGTATGAGCAGTTCTTC.

The chain uses TRBV4-1 and TRBJ1-2; D call uncertain. Germline loops: CDR1 MGHRA, CDR2 YSYEKL. V dropped 1 base and J dropped 7 bases, with 19 bases sitting between them. The CDR3 runs to 16 residues. CDR3 loop: CASSQGETGVGGGYTF. In DNA, the CDR3 is TGCGCCAGCAGCCAAGGAGAAACTGGGGTAGGCGGTGGCTACACCTTC.

The CDR3 loop is CASSPDSRRRGNQPQHF. As DNA, the CDR3 is TGTGCCAGTAGCCCGGACTCCAGGCGCCGGGGCAATCAGCCCCAGCATTTT. The rearrangement uses TRBV19 and TRBJ1-5; the D is unclear. Germline loops: CDR1 LNHDA, CDR2 SQIVND (reference sequence). CDR3 length: 17 residues. The V end lost 6 bases, the J end lost 2 bases, and 20 bases lay between the germline ends.

The chain employs TRBV2 and TRBJ2-7; D may be TRBD2 (6 bases). This CDR3 spans 16 amino acids. V was shortened by 0 bases and J by 0 bases, with 12 bases between the two germline ends. Germline CDR1 and CDR2: SNHLY and FYNNEI. The CDR3 sequence: CASSEAPLAPSYEQYF. The CDR3 coding sequence is TGTGCCAGCAGTGAAGCACCCCTAGCGCCCTCCTACGAGCAGTACTTC.

This clone was found once. The CDR3 DNA is TGCAGCGTTGAGAAACTAGCGGGGGGGACGGGGGATACGCAGTATTTT. Translating gives CSVEKLAGGTGDTQYF. The V and J genes are TRBV29-1 and TRBJ2-3, with 13 bases aligning to TRBD2. This CDR3 has 16 amino acids. Trimming took 3 bases from V and 6 from J; bases not matched to a gene: 9. The germline CDR1 and CDR2 sequences are SQVTM and ANQGSEA.

The CDR3 DNA follows: TGTGCCAGCATTGGGTCCGCCGGGACCGCCTATGGCTACACCTTC. Translation: CASIGSAGTAYGYTF. The chain combines TRBV6-6 with TRBJ1-2; the D gene is possibly TRBD1 (5 bases). Germline V gives CDR1 MNHNY, CDR2 SVGAGI (reference sequence). V was pared by 7 bases and J by 4 bases, with 19 bases between. This CDR3 is built from 15 residues.

This chain joins TRBV29-1 and TRBJ2-5; possible D gene TRBD1, 7 bases. This CDR3 comprises 14 residues. Germline values: CDR1 SQVTM, CDR2 ANQGSEA. V lost 6 bases to trimming and J lost 4 bases, with 18 bases between them. The CDR3 DNA reads as TGCAGCGTCGCGGAGGGGGCACTGGGAGAGACCCAGTACTTC. Encoded protein: CSVAEGALGETQYF. Based on the CDR3 plus reference TRBV29-1 and TRBJ2-5, the full variable domain is SAVISQKPSRDICQRGTSLTIQCQVDSQVTMMFWYRQQPGQSLTLIATANQGSEATYESGFVIDKFPISRPNLTFSTLTVSNMSPEDSSIYLCSVAEGALGETQYFGPGTRLLVL.

The chain combines TRBV28 with TRBJ2-4, with unresolved D. Trimming left V 1 base short and J 5 bases short, with 24 bases between. Germline CDR1 MDHEN, CDR2 SYDVKM. The CDR3 is made up of 19 amino acids. The chain's CDR3 is CASSLFTDGKGPSQNIQYF. In DNA, the CDR3 is TGTGCCAGCAGTTTATTTACTGACGGAAAGGGCCCCTCTCAAAACATTCAGTACTTC.

This chain joins TRBV5-1 and TRBJ1-3, with 9 bases lining up with TRBD1. The CDR3 length is 17 residues. V shed 4 bases and J 3 bases; nucleotides not matched to a gene: 11. CDR1 SGHRS and CDR2 YFSETQ come from the germline V gene. Here the CDR3 DNA reads TGCGCCAGCAGCGGTTCAACAGGGGGCGCGGTTGGAAACACCATATATTTT. Translated: CASSGSTGGAVGNTIYF.

Comment on this clone: Germline is not matched at one junction end, which may reflect a read error. The J gene is TRBJ2-1, the V gene TRBV5-4, with D uncertain. The CDR3 sequence is 12 residues long. Per the germline V gene, CDR1 is SGHNT and CDR2 is YYREEE (reference sequence). This chain's CDR3 is CASSLGSSMLLF. In DNA form, the CDR3 reads TGTGCCAGCAGCTTGGGTTCCAGTATGCTCCTCTTC.

The genes are TRBV5-8 and TRBJ1-4; TRBD1 might be the D (6 bases). Germline V CDR1 and CDR2: SGHTS, YDEGEE. Trimming removed 7 bases at V and 10 bases at J, with 17 bases between. There are 13 residues in the CDR3. This CDR3 reads CASSGGVWGKLFF. The CDR3 DNA reads as TGTGCCAGCTCGGGGGGCGTGTGGGGAAAACTGTTTTTT. Full variable domain (missing parts from reference TRBV5-8 and TRBJ1-4): EAGVTQSPTHLIKTRGQQATLRCSPISGHTSVYWYQQALGLGLQFLLWYDEGEERNRGNFPPRFSGRQFPNYSSELNVNALELEDSALYLCASSGGVWGKLFFGSGTQLSVL.

Comments on this clone: One end of the junction does not line up with germline, which may come from a read error. V and J are TRBV2 and TRBJ1-2; 7 positions match TRBD1. Per the germline V gene, CDR1 is SNHLY and CDR2 is FYNNEI. The CDR3 has 15 amino acids. In DNA form, the CDR3 reads TGTGCCAGCAGAGAAGAGACAACAGGGGACTATGGCTACACCTTC. Translated, it gives CASREETTGDYGYTF.

The V gene is TRBV5-6, the J gene TRBJ2-1; D might be TRBD1 (6 bases). With 0 bases removed from V and 0 bases from J, the gap between germline ends came to 7 bases. Germline lookup yields CDR1 SGHDT and CDR2 YYEEEE. CDR3 length equals 15 residues. The CDR3 nucleotides are TGTGCCAGCAGCTTGGGACAGGTCTCCTACAATGAGCAGTTCTTC. Protein product: CASSLGQVSYNEQFF.

The V gene is TRBV5-1, the J gene TRBJ1-3; no clear D. The CDR3 is 16 residues long. Germline lookup yields CDR1 SGHRS and CDR2 YFSETQ. Trimming stripped 1 base from V and 3 bases from J, with 14 bases between. DNA of the CDR3: TGCGCCAGCAGCTTGAAATCAGGAGTTAGTGGAAACACCATATATTTT. This sequence encodes CASSLKSGVSGNTIYF.

This clone showed up just once. The rearrangement uses TRBV5-6 and TRBJ1-1; TRBD1 matches at 7 bases. V lost 4 bases, J lost 3 bases, and 9 bases stayed unmatched. The CDR3 consists of 15 residues. The germline CDR1 and CDR2 sequences are SGHDT and YYEEEE. The CDR3 DNA reads TGTGCCAGCAGCACATTGACAGGGCCGTACACTGAAGCTTTCTTT. Translating it yields CASSTLTGPYTEAFF.

This chain joins TRBV15 and TRBJ1-5; D possibly corresponds to TRBD1 (5 bases). V dropped 1 base and J dropped 4 bases, with 11 bases sitting between them. CDR1 is LNHNV and CDR2 is YYDKDF in the germline V gene (reference sequence). This CDR3 comprises 15 residues. CDR3 in amino acids: CATSRGGRTNQPQHF. The DNA of the CDR3 is TGTGCCACCAGCAGAGGGGGCAGGACGAATCAGCCCCAGCATTTT.

The CDR3 sequence is CAISEGSDSQPQHF. The CDR3 DNA reads as TGTGCCATCAGTGAGGGATCGGACTCGCAGCCCCAGCATTTT. The chain has TRBV10-3 and TRBJ1-5; unclear D gene. The V and J ends lost 2 bases and 7 bases respectively, with 12 bases between them. This CDR3 comprises 14 residues. CDR1 is ENHRY and CDR2 is SYGVKD in the germline V gene.

This chain uses TRBV7-2 with TRBJ1-6; D perhaps matches TRBD1 (6 bases). CDR1 is SGHTA and CDR2 is FQGNSA in the germline V gene. The CDR3 runs to 16 residues. Trimming took off 7 bases at V and 7 bases at J, with 20 bases between the two ends. The CDR3 coding sequence is TGTGCCAGCACCCCCGACAGGAGACGGTCGAATTCACCCCTCCACTTT. Translated: CASTPDRRRSNSPLHF.

The chain uses TRBV6-6 and TRBJ1-1; TRBD1 is a possible D gene (5 bases). The CDR3 is 17 residues long. Germline values: CDR1 MNHNY, CDR2 SVGAGI (reference sequence). V lost 5 bases and J 4 bases, leaving 23 bases between the germline ends. The CDR3 is CASSLSALPGEATEAFF. The CDR3 DNA sequence: TGTGCCAGCAGTCTCTCAGCCCTACCGGGGGAGGCCACTGAAGCTTTCTTT.

V usage is TRBV15 and J usage is TRBJ2-5, with D uncertain. V was cut by 3 bases and J by 1 base, with 9 bases left in between. The CDR3 consists of 14 residues. CDR1 is LNHNV and CDR2 is YYDKDF in the germline V gene (reference sequence). The CDR3 protein is CATSRLTLQETQYF. The CDR3 coding sequence is TGTGCCACCAGCAGGCTTACTCTCCAAGAGACCCAGTACTTC.

V and J are TRBV2 and TRBJ1-6; D is uncertain. Germline CDR1 SNHLY, CDR2 FYNNEI. The CDR3 runs to 12 residues. The ends were cut back, 4 bases at V and 9 bases at J, with 7 bases in the middle. The CDR3 spells CASSAGVSPLHF. The CDR3 DNA reads TGTGCCAGCAGTGCCGGGGTTTCACCCCTCCACTTT.

This chain uses TRBV5-6 with TRBJ1-2, with a possible D match to TRBD1 (6 bases). The CDR3 is 15 residues long. CDR1 and CDR2 (germline): SGHDT, YYEEEE. V was clipped by 6 bases and J by 4 bases, with 19 bases between them. CDR3 nucleotide sequence: TGTGCCAGCACCTCGCGGTCGGGGGGCCTCTATGGCTACACCTTC. This encodes CASTSRSGGLYGYTF.